This T cell receptor (beta chain) was observed in a study of graft-versus-host responses after intestinal transplantation. Study-level findings and limits: The highest levels of circulating GvH clones went along with early declines in HvG clones after transplant.

As to this clone: Its antigen is currently unknown.

Libraries were prepared by immunoSEQ multiplex PCR; TCRdb keeps only in-frame clonotypes and omits some of them. Of roughly 11,000 clones in the sample, over 60% were seen once. The clonotype originates from a human patient who received an intestinal transplant, so some T cells may come from the graft donor. The specimen was PBMCs, collected nearly 500 days after intestinal transplant.

CDR3 loop: CASSPRGDTEAFF. The CDR3 DNA sequence: TGTGCCAGCAGCCCACGGGGGGACACTGAAGCTTTCTTT. The V gene is TRBV7-9, the J gene TRBJ1-1, with D perhaps TRBD1 (5 bases). Germline CDR1 and CDR2: SEHNR and FQNEAQ (reference sequence). CDR3 length: 13 residues. The V end lost 5 bases, the J end lost 3 bases, and 10 bases lay between the germline ends.